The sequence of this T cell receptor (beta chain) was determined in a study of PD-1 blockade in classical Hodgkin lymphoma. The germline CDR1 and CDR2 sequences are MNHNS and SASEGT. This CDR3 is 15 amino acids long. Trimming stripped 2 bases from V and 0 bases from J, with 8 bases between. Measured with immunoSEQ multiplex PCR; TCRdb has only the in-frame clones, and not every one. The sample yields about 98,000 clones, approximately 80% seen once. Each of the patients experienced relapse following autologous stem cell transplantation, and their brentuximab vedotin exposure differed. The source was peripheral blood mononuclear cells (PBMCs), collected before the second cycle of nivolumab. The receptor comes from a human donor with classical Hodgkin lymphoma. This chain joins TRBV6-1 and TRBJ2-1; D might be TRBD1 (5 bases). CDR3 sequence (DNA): TGTGCCAGCAGTGAAACAGGAGCCTCCTACAATGAGCAGTTCTTC. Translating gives CASSETGASYNEQFF.